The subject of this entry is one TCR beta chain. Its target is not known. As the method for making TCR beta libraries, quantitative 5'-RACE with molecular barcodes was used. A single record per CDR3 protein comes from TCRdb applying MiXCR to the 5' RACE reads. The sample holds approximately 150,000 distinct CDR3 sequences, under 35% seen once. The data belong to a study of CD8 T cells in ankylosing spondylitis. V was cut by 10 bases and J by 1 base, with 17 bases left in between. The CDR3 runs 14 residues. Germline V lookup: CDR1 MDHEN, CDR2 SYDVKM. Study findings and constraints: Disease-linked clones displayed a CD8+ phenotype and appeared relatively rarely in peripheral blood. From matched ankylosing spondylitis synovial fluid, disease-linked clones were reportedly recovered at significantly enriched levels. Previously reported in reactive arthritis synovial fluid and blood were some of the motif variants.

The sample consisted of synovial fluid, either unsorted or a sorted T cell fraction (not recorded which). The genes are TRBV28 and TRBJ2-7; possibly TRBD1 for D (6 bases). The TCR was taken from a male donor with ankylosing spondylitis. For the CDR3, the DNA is TGTGCCACGCTCGAAAACAGGGCATCCTACGAGCAGTACTTC. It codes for CATLENRASYEQYF.